The 10 T cell receptor beta chains reported below all come from one sample, sequenced in a study of blood T cell repertoires in COVID-19. The table came from immunoSEQ multiplex PCR; TCRdb's copy has only in-frame clones and leaves some out. The sample contains about 20,000 clones, roughly 88% of which appear only once. Material: peripheral blood. All receptors derive from a man in his sixties or seventies with acute or convalescent COVID-19.

CDR3 protein: CAWTDDREAFF. CDR3 in DNA: TGTGCCTGGACCGATGACAGGGAAGCTTTCTTT. The chain joins TRBV30 to TRBJ1-1, with D perhaps matching TRBD1 (6 bases). The CDR3 contains 11 residues. V was clipped by 4 bases and J by 8 bases, with 11 bases between them. Looked up from germline, CDR1 is GTSNPN and CDR2 is SVGIG (reference sequence).

The chain uses TRBV6-2 or TRBV6-3 and TRBJ2-7; 7 nucleotides line up with TRBD1. Germline values: CDR1 MNHEY, CDR2 SVGEGT. The V gene end was trimmed by 5 bases and the J gene end by 3 bases; junction bases not matched to a gene: 10. CDR3 size: 15 residues. The CDR3 loop is CASSDRALSIYEQYF. The CDR3 nucleotides read TGTGCCAGCAGTGACAGGGCCCTATCTATCTACGAGCAGTACTTC.

This clone has just one count. The genes are TRBV28 and TRBJ2-1; possible D gene TRBD1, 5 bases. Germline assignment: CDR1 MDHEN and CDR2 SYDVKM. V lost 2 bases and J 1 base, leaving 6 bases between the germline ends. The CDR3 length is 14 residues. The CDR3 sequence: CASSLRGSYNEQFF. The CDR3 bases are TGTGCCAGCAGTTTAAGGGGTTCCTACAATGAGCAGTTCTTC. Looking up the rest from reference TRBV28 and TRBJ2-1 gives the full variable domain: DVKVTQSSRYLVKRTGEKVFLECVQDMDHENMFWYRQDPGLGLRLIYFSYDVKMKEKGDIPEGYSVSREKKERFSLILESASTNQTSMYLCASSLRGSYNEQFFGPGTRLTVL.

This chain uses TRBV5-8 with TRBJ2-5; no clear D. This CDR3 has 14 amino acids. V was trimmed by 2 bases and J by 5 bases, leaving 13 bases between them. CDR1 SGHTS and CDR2 YDEGEE come from the germline V gene. CDR3 DNA sequence: TGTGCCAGCAGCTTTAGGCCTCTCGGGGAGACCCAGTACTTC. This encodes CASSFRPLGETQYF.

This chain uses TRBV5-4 with TRBJ2-5; 8 positions match TRBD2. J lost 2 bases, V lost 1 base, and 7 bases had no gene match. Germline CDR1 SGHNT, CDR2 YYREEE (reference sequence). This CDR3 spans 16 amino acids. The CDR3 sequence is CASSLRKGGGQETQYF. CDR3 bases: TGTGCCAGCAGCTTGAGGAAGGGCGGGGGGCAAGAGACCCAGTACTTC.

The chain has TRBV27 and TRBJ1-1; 8 bases agree with TRBD1. Trimming removed 5 bases from V and 1 base from J; junction bases left unmatched: 9. CDR1 MNHEY and CDR2 SMNVEV come from the germline V gene (reference sequence). This CDR3 is built from 16 residues. The CDR3 sequence: CASSLRPGTGNTEAFF. The CDR3 DNA sequence: TGTGCCAGCAGTCTACGTCCCGGGACAGGGAACACTGAAGCTTTCTTT.

This clone appeared a single time. The chain has TRBV10-3 and TRBJ1-5, with 7 positions matching TRBD1. The germline V gene has CDR1 ENHRY and CDR2 SYGVKD. V lost 11 bases to trimming and J lost 3 bases; unmatched junction nucleotides: 7. This CDR3 has 13 amino acids. For the CDR3, the DNA is TGTGCCTCCAGGGGGTCCTTCAATCAGCCCCAGCATTTT. It yields the protein CASRGSFNQPQHF.

This chain links TRBV2 with TRBJ1-5; 7 bases align to TRBD1. Germline V gene sequence: CDR1 SNHLY, CDR2 FYNNEI. The V and J ends lost 6 bases and 1 base, in that order; junction bases with no gene match: 6. CDR3 length equals 15 residues. CDR3 sequence: CASSSLGQSNQPQHF. CDR3 coding DNA: TGTGCCAGCAGCAGCCTGGGACAGAGCAATCAGCCCCAGCATTTT. Combining the CDR3 with reference TRBV2 and TRBJ1-5 gives the whole variable domain EPEVTQTPSHQVTQMGQEVILRCVPISNHLYFYWYRQILGQKVEFLVSFYNNEISEKSEIFDDQFSVERPDGSNFTLKIRSTKLEDSAMYFCASSSLGQSNQPQHFGDGTRLSIL.

The chain uses TRBV6-6 and TRBJ1-5; maybe TRBD1 (6 bases). Germline-derived CDR1 and CDR2 are MNHNY and SVGAGI (reference sequence). The V and J ends lost 5 bases and 4 bases respectively, with 15 bases between them. This CDR3 spans 15 amino acids. Here the CDR3 DNA reads TGTGCCAGCAGTAGTACAGGGTATCCGAATCAGCCCCAGCATTTT. Protein: CASSSTGYPNQPQHF.

The chain couples TRBV28 to TRBJ1-2; D perhaps matches TRBD1 (6 bases). Per the germline V gene, CDR1 is MDHEN and CDR2 is SYDVKM. The CDR3 runs 13 residues. The V and J ends lost 2 bases and 6 bases respectively, with 10 bases between them. The CDR3 DNA reads as TGTGCCAGCAGTTTACGAAACAGGGATGGCTACACCTTC. Translating it yields CASSLRNRDGYTF.